This TCR beta chain stems from a study of blood T cell repertoires in COVID-19. Looking at the study overall: T cells, B-cell-depleted T cells, or PBMCs supplied cDNA or gDNA.

This clone has a single count. This CDR3 spans 11 amino acids. V was pared by 2 bases and J by 15 bases, with 12 bases between. Germline loops: CDR1 SGHDT, CDR2 YYEEEE. Per the original methods: Estimates of nucleated cell counts were drawn from the amplification of reference gene primers. TCRdb keeps only in-frame clones here, not all; method: immunoSEQ multiplex PCR. That table is the source of V, J and clone size, and D and trimming were worked out from the DNA. The sample carries tens of thousands of clones, about 77% recorded once. The V and J genes are TRBV5-6 and TRBJ2-1; TRBD2 might be the D (5 bases). The sequencing sample was made of peripheral blood. The sequence was collected from a man between 65 and 80 years old with active or convalescent COVID-19. The CDR3 sequence is CASSFMDSRFF. CDR3 nucleotide sequence: TGTGCCAGCAGCTTTATGGACTCCCGGTTCTTC.